The TCR beta chain described here comes from a study of blood T cells in healthy people across ages. A sample-barcoded 5' primer and a J-beta primer mix were used in a second PCR of about 6 to 11 cycles. With 12 random nucleotides, a template-switch adaptor tagged each individual cDNA molecule. TCRdb used MiXCR to reprocess the 5' RACE reads, holding one entry per CDR3 protein. Among approximately 1,100,000 distinct CDR3 sequences listed, less than 50% were seen once. Deletions cut 5 bases from V and 0 bases from J, with 14 bases between. The CDR3 contains 15 residues. Germline V gene lookup returns CDR1 DFQATT and CDR2 SNEGSKA (reference sequence).

The sample taken for sequencing was blood. V usage is TRBV20-1 and J usage is TRBJ2-4; D is possibly TRBD2 (5 bases). The receptor's source is a woman in her fifties or sixties in good health. CDR3 nucleotides: TGCAGTGCTCCCCGAGGGAGACCAGCCAAAAACATTCAGTACTTC. Translating gives CSAPRGRPAKNIQYF.